The rows below give T cell receptor beta chains drawn from one sample of a study of T cell responses to AZD1222 COVID-19 vaccine. Assay used: immunoSEQ multiplex PCR; TCRdb lists only in-frame clones, some missing. The table lists more than 150,000 clones, approximately 89% of them singletons. The sequencing here drew on peripheral blood, taken 28 days after the second AZD1222 dose. Receptors originate from an adult who received the AZD1222 COVID-19 vaccine. The CDR3 runs from the conserved cysteine through the conserved F or W. D genes are given only for firm matches. Some rows mark clone size as missing; the rest say once, few, many or name a class of expanded clone.

d_call,v_call,j_call,clone_size,cdr3_length,cdr3_nt,cdr3_aa
NA,TRBV29-1,TRBJ1-4,NA,14,TGCAGCGTTGGCGATGGTGGGTCTCGGGAAAAACTGTTTTTT,CSVGDGGSREKLFF
TRBD1,TRBV27,TRBJ1-5,NA,17,TGTGCCAGCAGTAAATCCCAGGGGGGGGTGATCAATCAGCCCCAGCATTTT,CASSKSQGGVINQPQHF
NA,TRBV5-1,TRBJ2-1,once,14,TGCGCCAGCAGCTTGTCGGGGGCTGGCAATGAGCAGTTCTTC,CASSLSGAGNEQFF
TRBD2,TRBV7-8,TRBJ2-1,NA,15,TGTGCCAGCAGCCCCACAGCGGGAGGGGTCAATGAGCAGTTCTTC,CASSPTAGGVNEQFF
TRBD1,TRBV29-1,TRBJ2-5,NA,15,TGCAGCGTTCTCTCGGGGTGGGACAGGGAAGAGACCCAGTACTTC,CSVLSGWDREETQYF
NA,TRBV7-9,TRBJ2-7,NA,12,TGTGCCACCGCCCGGACCACCTACGAGCAGTACTTC,CATARTTYEQYF
NA,TRBV6-1,TRBJ2-2,NA,15,TGTGCCAGCAGTGAAGTTACAATGAACACCGGGGAGCTGTTTTTT,CASSEVTMNTGELFF
NA,TRBV9,TRBJ1-6,NA,13,TGTGCCAGCAGCGTAGAGGATAATTCACCCCTCCACTTT,CASSVEDNSPLHF
TRBD1,TRBV24-1,TRBJ2-7,few,14,TGTGCCACCAGTGGATCCGGGACAGGGTACGAGCAGTACTTC,CATSGSGTGYEQYF
NA,TRBV18,TRBJ2-5,NA,14,TGTGCCAGCTCATGGGACTCCGGGTTGGGAACCCAGTACTTC,CASSWDSGLGTQYF
NA,TRBV2,TRBJ2-5,many,12,TGTGCCAGCACTGCCGGGGTTGAGACCCAGTACTTC,CASTAGVETQYF
TRBD1,TRBV30,TRBJ1-1,once,14,TGTGCCTGGAGACGGGACAGGGGCTACACTGAAGCTTTCTTT,CAWRRDRGYTEAFF
NA,TRBV7-8,TRBJ2-3,NA,14,TGTGCCAGCAGCTTTGTACCCGGCACAGATACGCAGTATTTT,CASSFVPGTDTQYF
NA,TRBV21-1,TRBJ1-5,NA,16,TGTGCCAGCAGCAGACCCAATCAACATAGCAATCAGCCCCAGCATTTT,CASSRPNQHSNQPQHF
NA,TRBV5-1,TRBJ1-1,NA,16,TGCGCCAGCAGCTTGGTTGGGGGCCCCGCGAACACTGAAGCTTTCTTT,CASSLVGGPANTEAFF
NA,TRBV4-1,TRBJ1-3,NA,15,TGCGCCAGCAGCCAAGCCCCAGGGGCTGGAAACACCATATATTTT,CASSQAPGAGNTIYF
NA,TRBV3-1/TRBV3-2,TRBJ2-7,NA,15,TGTGCCAGCTCGGGAAGGGGGGGGAACTCCTACGAGCAGTACTTC,CASSGRGGNSYEQYF
TRBD1,TRBV19,TRBJ2-5,NA,14,TGTGCCAGTAGTCCGGGACAGGGTGGGGAGACCCAGTACTTC,CASSPGQGGETQYF
NA,TRBV20-1,TRBJ1-6,NA,12,TGCAGTGCTAGTCATAGGACGTCACCCCTCCACTTT,CSASHRTSPLHF
TRBD2,TRBV7-9,TRBJ2-3,NA,16,TGTGCCAGCTTAGAGGATACTAGCGGGTCGGCAGATACGCAGTATTTT,CASLEDTSGSADTQYF
NA,TRBV5-1,TRBJ2-1,NA,15,TGCGCCAGCAGCTTAGGGGGGAGCTCCTACAATGAGCAGTTCTTC,CASSLGGSSYNEQFF
NA,TRBV12-3/TRBV12-4,TRBJ2-1,NA,13,TGTGCCAGCAGTTTAGCCCGGCACAATGAGCAGTTCTTC,CASSLARHNEQFF
NA,TRBV28,TRBJ1-5,NA,14,TGTGCCAGCAGTTCGTACAGGGGCAATCAGCCCCAGCATTTT,CASSSYRGNQPQHF
NA,TRBV7-3,TRBJ2-1,NA,14,TGTGCCAGCAGGCGGGACCCGATCGCTAATGAGCAGTTCTTC,CASRRDPIANEQFF
TRBD2,TRBV2,TRBJ2-7,NA,13,TGTGCCAGCAGTGAAGTGACGGGGGGCGAGCAGTACTTC,CASSEVTGGEQYF
NA,TRBV15,TRBJ2-7,NA,13,TGTGCCACCAGCAGTGGTGACAGATACGAGCAGTACTTC,CATSSGDRYEQYF
NA,TRBV30,TRBJ1-5,NA,13,TGTGCCTGGAGGGGGGGCTTGAATCAGCCCCAGCATTTT,CAWRGGLNQPQHF
NA,TRBV7-8,TRBJ1-1,NA,14,TGTGCCAGCAGCGCAGGGAACGAGGACACTGAAGCTTTCTTT,CASSAGNEDTEAFF
NA,TRBV30,TRBJ1-6,NA,12,TGTGCCTGGAGTGACGGGGATTCACCCCTCCACTTT,CAWSDGDSPLHF
NA,TRBV7-3,TRBJ1-1,NA,15,TGTGCCAGCAGCTTAAGTTCAGGCGTGAACACTGAAGCTTTCTTT,CASSLSSGVNTEAFF
NA,TRBV5-6,TRBJ1-4,few,17,TGTGCCAGCAGCCCTACGGGGGGGGGATCATACTTCGAAAAACTGTTTTTT,CASSPTGGGSYFEKLFF
NA,TRBV7-9,TRBJ2-7,once,15,TGTGCCAGCAGCTTAGCGCTAGGAAATTACTACGAGCAGTACTTC,CASSLALGNYYEQYF
NA,TRBV28,TRBJ1-1,few,16,TGTGCCAGCAGCCCTAGGATCGGGACTGGGAACACTGAAGCTTTCTTT,CASSPRIGTGNTEAFF
TRBD1,TRBV28,TRBJ2-7,few,15,TGTGCCAGCAACTTGGGACAGATAAGCTCCTACGAGCAGTACTTC,CASNLGQISSYEQYF
TRBD1,TRBV14,TRBJ1-2,NA,13,TGTGCCAGCAGCCAAGCCGGACAGGATGGCTACACCTTC,CASSQAGQDGYTF
NA,TRBV24-1,TRBJ2-2,NA,16,TGTGCCACCAGTGATTTTTTTGGCCCTCTGTCCGGGGAGCTGTTTTTT,CATSDFFGPLSGELFF
NA,TRBV10-2,TRBJ2-7,NA,13,TGCGCCAGCAGTGAGGGACGAAGCTACGAGCAGTACTTC,CASSEGRSYEQYF
NA,TRBV23-1,TRBJ1-2,NA,10,TGCGCCAGCAGCCCCTATGGCTACACCTTC,CASSPYGYTF
TRBD2,TRBV4-1,TRBJ2-7,NA,14,TGCGCCAGCAGCCGGGGACTAGCGAAGAACGAGCAGTACTTC,CASSRGLAKNEQYF
TRBD1,TRBV20-1,TRBJ1-5,once,14,TGCAGTGCTAGTGTAAGACAGGGAGGCCAGCCCCAGCATTTT,CSASVRQGGQPQHF
NA,TRBV4-1,TRBJ2-5,few,13,TGCGCCAGCAGCCAAGCTAGAACGGAGACCCAGTACTTC,CASSQARTETQYF
TRBD1,TRBV28,TRBJ1-3,NA,16,TGTGCCAGCAGCTTCCCGGGACAGGGGGGAGGAAACACCATATATTTT,CASSFPGQGGGNTIYF
TRBD1,TRBV27,TRBJ1-1,NA,16,TGTGCCAGCAGTTCCGGGACAGGGGGTAGGAACACTGAAGCTTTCTTT,CASSSGTGGRNTEAFF
NA,TRBV11-2,TRBJ1-1,NA,13,TGTGCCAGCGCAACGTATTTGAACACTGAAGCTTTCTTT,CASATYLNTEAFF
NA,TRBV7-3,TRBJ1-6,NA,14,TGTGCCAGCAGCTTACTCGCGCAGAATTCACCCCTCCACTTT,CASSLLAQNSPLHF
TRBD1,TRBV5-4,TRBJ1-1,NA,14,TGTGCCAGCAGTACCAGGACAGGGAACACTGAAGCTTTCTTT,CASSTRTGNTEAFF
NA,TRBV28,TRBJ2-5,NA,12,TGTGCCAGCAGTTTATCTCCGGAAACCCAGTACTTC,CASSLSPETQYF